This is a list of T cell receptor beta chains from one sample in a study of blood T cells in healthy people across ages. TCRdb analysed the 5' RACE reads with MiXCR anew, one entry per CDR3 protein. The table has some 800,000 distinct CDR3 sequences, roughly 25% seen once. This same sample was also taken into another study, of T cells of mothers and their children.

Sequenced material: blood. The receptor set was obtained from a boy younger than 18 in good health. The CDR3 runs from the conserved cysteine through the conserved F or W. Each record gives: V gene, CDR3 length, J gene, D gene, clone size, CDR3 protein, CDR3 DNA. A D gene is named only where the DNA matches it firmly. The listing skips clone size in some rows; elsewhere it reads once, few, many or a size class.

TRBV7-2,14,TRBJ2-5,.,.,CASSLASGAREQYF,TGTGCCAGCAGCTTAGCATCAGGGGCTAGGGAGCAGTACTTC
TRBV29-1,13,TRBJ2-4,.,.,CSFLTRPKNIQYF,TGCAGCTTCCTTACCCGTCCCAAAAACATTCAGTACTTC
TRBV21-1,17,TRBJ2-7,.,few,CASSRRRDRGLGYEQYF,TGTGCCAGCAGCAGGCGGCGAGACAGGGGTTTAGGATACGAGCAGTACTTC
TRBV7-2,15,TRBJ1-2,.,few,CASSLVLSQDSGYTF,TGTGCCAGCAGCTTAGTCCTTTCGCAGGACAGCGGCTACACCTTC
TRBV7-6,13,TRBJ2-1,.,.,CASSLGLEYEQFF,TGTGCCAGCAGCTTAGGGCTAGAATATGAGCAGTTCTTC
TRBV6-2/TRBV6-3,15,TRBJ2-4,.,.,CASSRVSLAKNIQYF,TGTGCCAGCAGTCGAGTTAGTTTGGCCAAAAACATTCAGTACTTC
TRBV28,13,TRBJ2-1,.,.,CASQGGANNEQFF,TGTGCCAGCCAGGGGGGCGCCAACAATGAGCAGTTCTTC
TRBV12-3/TRBV12-4,15,TRBJ2-2,.,.,CASSLRGTVTGELFF,TGTGCCAGCAGTTTACGGGGGACTGTAACCGGGGAGCTGTTTTTT
TRBV6-5,15,TRBJ2-3,TRBD2,few,CASSGTSGETDTQYF,TGTGCCAGCAGTGGGACTAGCGGGGAGACAGATACGCAGTATTTT
TRBV4-1,13,TRBJ2-7,.,.,CASSPQRAYEQYF,TGCGCCAGCAGCCCCCAACGGGCCTACGAGCAGTACTTC
TRBV6-5,14,TRBJ1-6,TRBD1,.,CASRFTGDNSPLHF,TGTGCCAGCAGATTCACAGGGGATAATTCACCCCTCCACTTT
TRBV7-9,14,TRBJ2-7,TRBD1,few,CASSHRDRAYEQYF,TGTGCCAGCAGTCACCGGGACAGGGCCTACGAGCAGTACTTC
TRBV5-5,15,TRBJ2-3,.,few,CASSLVGTSTDTQYF,TGTGCCAGCAGCTTGGTCGGTACTAGCACAGATACGCAGTATTTT
TRBV4-1,18,TRBJ2-5,TRBD2,few,CASSQDRGGLAGSETQYF,TGCGCCAGCAGCCAAGATCGGGGGGGGCTAGCAGGGTCTGAGACCCAGTACTTC
TRBV28,15,TRBJ2-7,TRBD1,.,CASSLQGQALYEQYF,TGTGCCAGCAGTCTCCAGGGACAGGCCCTCTACGAGCAGTACTTC
TRBV5-1,15,TRBJ2-7,.,.,CASRYALDSTYEQYF,TGCGCCAGCCGCTACGCTCTGGACAGTACCTACGAGCAGTACTTC
TRBV28,12,TRBJ1-5,.,few,CASRFPFQPQHF,TGTGCCAGCAGATTCCCTTTCCAGCCCCAGCATTTT
TRBV7-2,13,TRBJ1-2,.,.,CASSLDFGRSYTF,TGTGCCAGCAGCTTAGATTTCGGCCGTAGCTACACCTTC
TRBV7-3,15,TRBJ2-1,.,few,CASRQGGAPYNEQFF,TGTGCCAGCAGGCAAGGCGGGGCCCCCTACAATGAGCAGTTCTTC
TRBV9,13,TRBJ2-5,TRBD1,.,CASSTGTEETQYF,TGTGCCAGCAGCACCGGGACAGAAGAGACCCAGTACTTC
TRBV18,12,TRBJ2-7,.,.,CASSPGRQEQYF,TGTGCCAGCTCACCGGGAAGGCAAGAGCAGTACTTC
TRBV7-2,15,TRBJ2-4,.,.,CASSLDRGGGRVQYF,TGTGCCAGCAGCTTAGACAGGGGAGGGGGGAGAGTTCAGTACTTC
TRBV30,14,TRBJ2-1,TRBD2,few,CAWDRAGSSAEQFF,TGTGCCTGGGACCGAGCGGGGAGCTCCGCTGAGCAGTTCTTC
TRBV28,16,TRBJ2-5,.,.,CASSLGRGRESETQYF,TGTGCCAGCAGCCTCGGGCGGGGCAGGGAGTCAGAGACCCAGTACTTC
TRBV29-1,13,TRBJ2-1,TRBD1,few,CSVETGGCNEQFF,TGCAGCGTTGAGACAGGGGGCTGCAATGAGCAGTTCTTC
TRBV28,13,TRBJ1-5,.,many,CASSLLSGQPQHF,TGTGCCAGCAGTTTATTGTCGGGCCAACCCCAGCATTTT
TRBV7-9,16,TRBJ2-1,TRBD2,few,CASSSLPSGSKNEQFF,TGTGCCAGCAGCTCGCTCCCTAGCGGGAGTAAGAATGAGCAGTTCTTC
TRBV9,14,TRBJ2-5,TRBD2,.,CASSVVPSGGTQYF,TGTGCCAGCAGCGTAGTGCCTAGCGGGGGCACCCAGTACTTC
TRBV29-1,14,TRBJ2-7,.,few,CSVERQPGSYEQYF,TGCAGCGTTGAAAGGCAGCCCGGCTCCTACGAGCAGTACTTC
TRBV27,13,TRBJ2-7,.,few,CASRRTGTYEQYF,TGTGCCAGCAGGCGGACGGGAACCTACGAGCAGTACTTC
TRBV27,13,TRBJ1-5,.,.,CASSGDVGQPQHF,TGTGCCAGCAGTGGGGACGTCGGACAGCCCCAGCATTTT
TRBV6-6,14,TRBJ1-4,TRBD1,few,CASSSDRGVGKLFF,TGTGCCAGCAGTTCAGACAGGGGCGTAGGAAAACTGTTTTTT
TRBV29-1,15,TRBJ2-5,.,few,CSVEVLARAQETQYF,TGCAGCGTTGAAGTTCTAGCCCGGGCGCAAGAGACCCAGTACTTC
TRBV4-1,16,TRBJ2-1,.,.,CASSQELAGLINEQFF,TGCGCCAGCAGCCAAGAACTAGCCGGCCTTATTAATGAGCAGTTCTTC
TRBV4-1,14,TRBJ2-3,.,.,CASSQATREDTQYF,TGCGCCAGCAGCCAAGCGACTCGGGAAGATACGCAGTATTTT
TRBV29-1,13,TRBJ2-7,.,.,CSVGVDNSYEQYF,TGCAGCGTTGGTGTAGACAACTCCTACGAGCAGTACTTC
TRBV12-3/TRBV12-4,14,TRBJ2-5,.,.,CASSPTSFQETQYF,TGTGCCAGCAGTCCTACATCGTTTCAAGAGACCCAGTACTTC
TRBV27,14,TRBJ1-4,.,.,CASRPGLSNEKLFF,TGTGCCAGCAGGCCGGGACTGAGTAATGAAAAACTGTTTTTT
TRBV4-3,15,TRBJ2-7,TRBD2,few,CASSQDSGGAYEQYF,TGCGCCAGCAGCCAAGATAGCGGGGGGGCTTACGAGCAGTACTTC
TRBV5-1,13,TRBJ2-1,.,.,CASGYLQGPEQFF,TGCGCCAGCGGCTACTTACAGGGTCCTGAGCAGTTCTTC
TRBV7-7,15,TRBJ2-3,.,.,CASSRSTVSTDTQYF,TGTGCTAGCAGCCGCAGTACCGTTAGCACAGATACGCAGTATTTT
TRBV10-3,13,TRBJ2-5,.,few,CAISGGIEETQYF,TGTGCCATCAGTGGAGGGATCGAGGAGACCCAGTACTTC
TRBV5-5,15,TRBJ2-5,TRBD1,.,CASSLPTGGGETQYF,TGTGCCAGCAGCCTACCCACAGGGGGAGGAGAGACCCAGTACTTC
TRBV7-9,13,TRBJ2-5,TRBD2,.,CASSLAGGPRQYF,TGTGCCAGCAGCTTAGCGGGAGGGCCAAGGCAGTACTTC
TRBV29-1,13,TRBJ2-7,.,.,CSVVRQPTYEQYF,TGCAGCGTTGTGCGGCAGCCAACCTACGAGCAGTACTTC